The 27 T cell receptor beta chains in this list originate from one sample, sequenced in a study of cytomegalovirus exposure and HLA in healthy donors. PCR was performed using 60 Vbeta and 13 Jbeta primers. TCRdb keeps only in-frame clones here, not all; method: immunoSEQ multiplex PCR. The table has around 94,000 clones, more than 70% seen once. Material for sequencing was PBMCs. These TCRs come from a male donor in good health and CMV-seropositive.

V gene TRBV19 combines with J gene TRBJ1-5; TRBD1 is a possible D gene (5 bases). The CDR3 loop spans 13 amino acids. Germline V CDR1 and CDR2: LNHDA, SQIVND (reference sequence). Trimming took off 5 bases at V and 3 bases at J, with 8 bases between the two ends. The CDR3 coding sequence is TGTGCCAGTAGTCGACAGATCAATCAGCCCCAGCATTTT. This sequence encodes CASSRQINQPQHF.

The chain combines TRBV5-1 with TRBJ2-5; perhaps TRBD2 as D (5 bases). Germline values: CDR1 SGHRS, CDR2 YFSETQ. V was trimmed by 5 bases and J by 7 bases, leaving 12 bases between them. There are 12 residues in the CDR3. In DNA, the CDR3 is TGCGCCAGCAGTTCGGAGGTGGGGACCCAGTACTTC. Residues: CASSSEVGTQYF.

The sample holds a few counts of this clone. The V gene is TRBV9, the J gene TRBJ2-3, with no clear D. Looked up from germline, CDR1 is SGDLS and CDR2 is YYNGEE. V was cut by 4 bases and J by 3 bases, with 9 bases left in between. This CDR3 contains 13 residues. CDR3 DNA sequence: TGTGCCAGCAGCCCCCACATAACAGATACGCAGTATTTT. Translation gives CASSPHITDTQYF.

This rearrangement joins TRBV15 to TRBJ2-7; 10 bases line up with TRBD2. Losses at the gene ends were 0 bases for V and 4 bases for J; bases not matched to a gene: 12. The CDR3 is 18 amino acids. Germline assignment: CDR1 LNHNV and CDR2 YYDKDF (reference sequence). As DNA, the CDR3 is TGTGCCACCAGCAGAGATCGGACTAGCGGAGGCTTAAGTTACGAGCAGTACTTC. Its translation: CATSRDRTSGGLSYEQYF. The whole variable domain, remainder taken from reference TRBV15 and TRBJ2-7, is DAMVIQNPRYQVTQFGKPVTLSCSQTLNHNVMYWYQQKSSQAPKLLFHYYDKDFNNEADTPDNFQSRRPNTSFCFLDIRSPGLGDTAMYLCATSRDRTSGGLSYEQYFGPGTRLTVT.

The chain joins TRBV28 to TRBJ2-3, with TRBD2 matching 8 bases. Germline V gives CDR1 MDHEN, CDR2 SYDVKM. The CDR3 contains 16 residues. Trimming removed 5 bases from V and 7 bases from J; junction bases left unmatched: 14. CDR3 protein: CASSTYSGTSKNTQYF. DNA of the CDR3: TGTGCCAGCAGTACCTATTCCGGGACTAGTAAAAATACGCAGTATTTT.

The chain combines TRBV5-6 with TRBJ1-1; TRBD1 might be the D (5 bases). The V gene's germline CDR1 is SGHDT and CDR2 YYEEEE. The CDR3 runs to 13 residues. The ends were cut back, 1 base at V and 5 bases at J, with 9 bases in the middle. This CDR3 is CASSLSGQTEAFF. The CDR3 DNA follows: TGTGCCAGCAGCTTGTCAGGGCAAACTGAAGCTTTCTTT.

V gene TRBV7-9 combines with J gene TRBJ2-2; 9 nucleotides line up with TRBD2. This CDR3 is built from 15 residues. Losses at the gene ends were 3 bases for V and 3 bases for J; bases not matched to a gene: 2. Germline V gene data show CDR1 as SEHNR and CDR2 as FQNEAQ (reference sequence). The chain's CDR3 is CASSFAGGYTGELFF. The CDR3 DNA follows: TGTGCCAGCAGCTTCGCGGGAGGGTACACCGGGGAGCTGTTTTTT.

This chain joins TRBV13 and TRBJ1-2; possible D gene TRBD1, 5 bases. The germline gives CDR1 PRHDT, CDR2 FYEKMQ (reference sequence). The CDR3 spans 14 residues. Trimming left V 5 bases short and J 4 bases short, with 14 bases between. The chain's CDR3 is CASSRRQNVYGYTF. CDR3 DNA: TGTGCCAGCAGCCGACGACAGAACGTCTATGGCTACACCTTC.

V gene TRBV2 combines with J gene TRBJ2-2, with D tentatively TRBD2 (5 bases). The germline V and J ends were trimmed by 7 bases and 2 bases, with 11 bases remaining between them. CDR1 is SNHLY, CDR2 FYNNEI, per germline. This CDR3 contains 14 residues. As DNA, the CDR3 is TGTGCCAGCAATAAGGACTCCAACACCGGGGAGCTGTTTTTT. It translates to CASNKDSNTGELFF.

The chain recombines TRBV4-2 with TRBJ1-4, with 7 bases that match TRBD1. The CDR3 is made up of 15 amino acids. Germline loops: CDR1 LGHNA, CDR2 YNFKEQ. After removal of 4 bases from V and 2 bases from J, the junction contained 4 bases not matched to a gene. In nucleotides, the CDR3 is TGTGCCAGCAGCCGAGACAGGGTCACTAATGAAAAACTGTTTTTT. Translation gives CASSRDRVTNEKLFF.

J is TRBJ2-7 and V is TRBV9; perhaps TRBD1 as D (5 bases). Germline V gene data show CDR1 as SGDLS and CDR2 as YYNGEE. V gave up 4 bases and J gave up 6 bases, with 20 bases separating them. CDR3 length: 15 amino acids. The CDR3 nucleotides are TGTGCCAGCAGCTCCCAACAGGTGGGGTCCCGCGAGCAGTACTTC. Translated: CASSSQQVGSREQYF.

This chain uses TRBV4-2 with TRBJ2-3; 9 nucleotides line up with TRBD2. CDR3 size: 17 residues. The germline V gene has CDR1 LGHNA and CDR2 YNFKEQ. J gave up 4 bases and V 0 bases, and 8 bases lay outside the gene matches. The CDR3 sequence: CASSQDTPSGTADTQYF. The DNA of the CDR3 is TGTGCCAGCAGCCAAGATACGCCTAGCGGGACCGCAGATACGCAGTATTTT.

DNA for the CDR3: TGTGCCAGCAGCTTAGCGGGAGGGCCTATCGAGCAGTACTTC. Its protein product is CASSLAGGPIEQYF. The J gene is TRBJ2-7, the V gene TRBV11-1, with 7 bases matching TRBD2. Germline trimming cut 0 bases from V and 6 bases from J; bases unmatched to any gene: 5. Germline-derived CDR1 and CDR2 are SGHAT and FQDESV (reference sequence). This CDR3 region has 14 residues.

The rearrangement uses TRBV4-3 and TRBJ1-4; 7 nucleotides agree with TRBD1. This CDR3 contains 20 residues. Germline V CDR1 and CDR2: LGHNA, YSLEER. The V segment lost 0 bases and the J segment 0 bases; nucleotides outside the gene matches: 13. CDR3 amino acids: CASSQERTPGQTSTNEKLFF. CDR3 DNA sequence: TGCGCCAGCAGCCAAGAAAGAACACCGGGACAGACTTCAACTAATGAAAAACTGTTTTTT.

CDR3 in amino acids: CASSPDSPTYEQYF. The DNA for the CDR3 is TGCGCCAGCAGCCCAGATAGCCCCACCTACGAGCAGTACTTC. The chain couples TRBV4-1 to TRBJ2-7; unclear D gene. This CDR3 comprises 14 residues. The V gene's germline CDR1 is MGHRA and CDR2 YSYEKL. V was cut by 4 bases and J by 2 bases, with 12 bases left in between.

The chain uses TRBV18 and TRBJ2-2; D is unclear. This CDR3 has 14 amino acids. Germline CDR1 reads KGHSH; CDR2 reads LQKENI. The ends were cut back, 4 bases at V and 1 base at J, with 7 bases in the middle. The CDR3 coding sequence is TGTGCCAGCTCACTCCAGGAGAACACCGGGGAGCTGTTTTTT. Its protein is CASSLQENTGELFF.

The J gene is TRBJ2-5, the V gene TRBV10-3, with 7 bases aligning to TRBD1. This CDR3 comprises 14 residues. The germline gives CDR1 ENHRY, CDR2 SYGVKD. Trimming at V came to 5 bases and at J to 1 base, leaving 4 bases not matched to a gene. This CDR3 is CAISLGQTQETQYF. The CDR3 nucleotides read TGTGCCATCAGTTTGGGACAGACCCAAGAGACCCAGTACTTC.

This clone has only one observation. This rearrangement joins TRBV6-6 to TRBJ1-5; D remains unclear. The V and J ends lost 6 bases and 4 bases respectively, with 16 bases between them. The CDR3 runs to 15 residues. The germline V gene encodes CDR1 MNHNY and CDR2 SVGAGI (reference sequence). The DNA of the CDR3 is TGTGCCAGCAGGGTGGACGGACTACTTAATCAGCCCCAGCATTTT. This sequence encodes CASRVDGLLNQPQHF.

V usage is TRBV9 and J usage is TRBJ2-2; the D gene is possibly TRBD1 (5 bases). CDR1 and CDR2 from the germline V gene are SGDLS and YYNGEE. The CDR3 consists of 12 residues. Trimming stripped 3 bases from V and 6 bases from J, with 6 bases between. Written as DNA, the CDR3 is TGTGCCAGCAGCGCGACAGCCGGGGAGCTGTTTTTT. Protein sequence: CASSATAGELFF.

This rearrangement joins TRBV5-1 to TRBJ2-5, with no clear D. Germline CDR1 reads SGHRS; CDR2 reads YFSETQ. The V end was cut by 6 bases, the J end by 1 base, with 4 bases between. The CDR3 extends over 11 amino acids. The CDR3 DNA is TGCGCCAGCACCCTCCAAGAGACCCAGTACTTC. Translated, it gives CASTLQETQYF.

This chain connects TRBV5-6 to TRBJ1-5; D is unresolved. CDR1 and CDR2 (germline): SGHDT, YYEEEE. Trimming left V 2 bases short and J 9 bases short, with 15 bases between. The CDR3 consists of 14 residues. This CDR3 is CASSLGQRGGPQHF. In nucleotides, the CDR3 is TGTGCCAGCAGCTTAGGGCAGCGAGGAGGGCCCCAGCATTTT.

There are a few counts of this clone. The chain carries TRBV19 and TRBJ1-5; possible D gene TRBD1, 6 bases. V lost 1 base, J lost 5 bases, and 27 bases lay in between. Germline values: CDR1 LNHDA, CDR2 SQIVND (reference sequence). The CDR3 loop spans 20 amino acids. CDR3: CASSIAWTTGPWSYDQPQHF. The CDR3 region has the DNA TGTGCCAGTAGTATAGCCTGGACGACAGGCCCCTGGTCATACGATCAGCCCCAGCATTTT.

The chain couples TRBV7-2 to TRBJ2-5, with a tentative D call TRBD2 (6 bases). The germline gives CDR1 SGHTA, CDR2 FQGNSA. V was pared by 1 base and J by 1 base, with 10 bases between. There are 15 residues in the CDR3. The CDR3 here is CASSLGGGVQETQYF. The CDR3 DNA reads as TGTGCCAGCAGCTTAGGTGGCGGGGTCCAAGAGACCCAGTACTTC.

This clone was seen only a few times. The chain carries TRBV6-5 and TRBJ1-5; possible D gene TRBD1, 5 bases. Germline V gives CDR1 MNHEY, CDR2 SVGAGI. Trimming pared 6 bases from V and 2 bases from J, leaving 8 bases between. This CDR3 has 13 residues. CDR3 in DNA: TGTGCCAGCAGGGGGCAGGGCAATCAGCCCCAGCATTTT. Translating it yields CASRGQGNQPQHF.

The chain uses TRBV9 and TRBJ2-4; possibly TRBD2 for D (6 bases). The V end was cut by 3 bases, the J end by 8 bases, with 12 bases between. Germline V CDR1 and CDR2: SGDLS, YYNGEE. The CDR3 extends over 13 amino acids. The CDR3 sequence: CASSAGTFDIQYF. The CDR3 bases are TGTGCCAGCAGCGCCGGGACTTTTGACATTCAGTACTTC.

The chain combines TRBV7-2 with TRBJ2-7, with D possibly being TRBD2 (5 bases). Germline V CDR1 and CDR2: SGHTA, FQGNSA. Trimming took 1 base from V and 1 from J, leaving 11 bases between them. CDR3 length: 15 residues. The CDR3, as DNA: TGTGCCAGCAGCTTAGGTAGCGCGCTATCCTACGAGCAGTACTTC. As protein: CASSLGSALSYEQYF. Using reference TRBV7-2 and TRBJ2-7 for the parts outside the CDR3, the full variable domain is GAGVSQSPSNKVTEKGKDVELRCDPISGHTALYWYRQSLGQGLEFLIYFQGNSAPDKSGLPSDRFSAERTGGSVSTLTIQRTQQEDSAVYLCASSLGSALSYEQYFGPGTRLTVT.

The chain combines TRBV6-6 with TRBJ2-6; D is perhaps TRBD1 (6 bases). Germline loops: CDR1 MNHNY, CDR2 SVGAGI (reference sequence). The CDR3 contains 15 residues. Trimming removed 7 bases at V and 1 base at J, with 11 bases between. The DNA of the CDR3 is TGTGCCAGCACAGGGGCTCTTTCTGGGGCCAACGTCCTGACTTTC. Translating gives CASTGALSGANVLTF.